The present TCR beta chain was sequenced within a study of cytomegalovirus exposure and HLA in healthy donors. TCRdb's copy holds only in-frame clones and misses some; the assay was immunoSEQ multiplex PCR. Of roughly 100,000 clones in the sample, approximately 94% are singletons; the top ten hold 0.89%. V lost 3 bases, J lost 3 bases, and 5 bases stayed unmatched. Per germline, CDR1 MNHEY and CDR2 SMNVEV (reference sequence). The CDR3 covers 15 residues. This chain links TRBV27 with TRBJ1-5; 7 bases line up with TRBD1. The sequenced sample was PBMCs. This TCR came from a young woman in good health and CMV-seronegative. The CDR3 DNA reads TGTGCCAGCAGTTTCGGTACAGGGGCCAATCAGCCCCAGCATTTT. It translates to CASSFGTGANQPQHF.